These T cell receptor beta chains were read from a single sample in a study of cytomegalovirus exposure and HLA in healthy donors. Sequenced by immunoSEQ multiplex PCR; TCRdb stores in-frame clones only, minus some. The sample has over 30,000 clones; 65% to 70% are singletons. The sample taken for sequencing was PBMCs. The origin of the receptors is a middle-aged man in good health and CMV-seropositive. The CDR3 runs from the conserved cysteine through the conserved F or W. Fields, in order: V gene, J gene, D gene, clone size, CDR3 protein, CDR3 DNA. The D gene is left open where the match is weak. For some rows the clone size is stated as once, few or many, or as a class when expanded; others skip it.

V gene: TRBV7-9
J gene: TRBJ1-3
D gene: NA
clone size: once
CDR3 protein: CASTLNGNTIYF
CDR3 DNA: TGTGCCAGCACCCTAAATGGAAACACCATATATTTT

V gene: TRBV11-2
J gene: TRBJ1-1
D gene: NA
clone size: once
CDR3 protein: CASSLEANTEAFF
CDR3 DNA: TGTGCCAGCAGCTTAGAGGCGAACACTGAAGCTTTCTTT

V gene: TRBV18
J gene: TRBJ2-5
D gene: NA
clone size: few
CDR3 protein: CASSLGAGPQETQYF
CDR3 DNA: TGTGCCAGCTCACTTGGGGCAGGGCCCCAAGAGACCCAGTACTTC

V gene: TRBV29-1
J gene: TRBJ2-1
D gene: NA
clone size: NA
CDR3 protein: CSARPASASSYNEQFF
CDR3 DNA: TGCAGCGCACGACCGGCTAGCGCGAGCTCCTACAATGAGCAGTTCTTC

V gene: TRBV28
J gene: TRBJ1-2
D gene: NA
clone size: NA
CDR3 protein: CASSPPPTGFFSYGYTF
CDR3 DNA: TGTGCCAGCAGTCCTCCTCCGACAGGTTTTTTTTCCTATGGCTACACCTTC

V gene: TRBV7-6
J gene: TRBJ2-1
D gene: TRBD2
clone size: NA
CDR3 protein: CASSLIAGPYNEQFF
CDR3 DNA: TGTGCCAGCAGCTTAATAGCGGGACCCTACAATGAGCAGTTCTTC

V gene: TRBV19
J gene: TRBJ1-1
D gene: NA
clone size: NA
CDR3 protein: CASSILEVNTEAFF
CDR3 DNA: TGTGCCAGTAGTATCTTGGAGGTGAACACTGAAGCTTTCTTT

V gene: TRBV28
J gene: TRBJ2-1
D gene: TRBD2
clone size: NA
CDR3 protein: CASALGGAWDEQFF
CDR3 DNA: TGTGCCAGCGCCCTCGGGGGGGCCTGGGATGAGCAGTTCTTC

V gene: TRBV7-8
J gene: TRBJ2-2
D gene: NA
clone size: NA
CDR3 protein: CASSDPSDYTGELFF
CDR3 DNA: TGTGCCAGCAGCGATCCTTCCGACTACACCGGGGAACTGTTTTTT

V gene: TRBV7-2
J gene: TRBJ1-5
D gene: NA
clone size: NA
CDR3 protein: CASSSSVLQPQHF
CDR3 DNA: TGTGCCAGCAGCTCGTCCGTCCTGCAGCCCCAGCATTTT

V gene: TRBV19
J gene: TRBJ1-1
D gene: NA
clone size: medium-sized
CDR3 protein: CASSIDHGTEAFF
CDR3 DNA: TGTGCCAGTAGTATAGATCACGGGACTGAAGCTTTCTTT

V gene: TRBV7-6
J gene: TRBJ1-2
D gene: TRBD1
clone size: NA
CDR3 protein: CASKAGTGDYGYTF
CDR3 DNA: TGTGCCAGCAAAGCGGGGACAGGGGACTATGGCTACACCTTC

V gene: TRBV7-8
J gene: TRBJ1-6
D gene: NA
clone size: NA
CDR3 protein: CASSLGPGRVDSPLHF
CDR3 DNA: TGTGCCAGCAGCTTAGGCCCGGGCAGGGTGGATTCACCCCTCCACTTT

V gene: TRBV10-3
J gene: TRBJ1-5
D gene: TRBD1
clone size: few
CDR3 protein: CAISESTALTGGFGQPQHF
CDR3 DNA: TGTGCCATCAGTGAGTCGACAGCCCTGACAGGGGGTTTCGGGCAGCCCCAGCATTTT

V gene: TRBV7-9
J gene: TRBJ2-2
D gene: NA
clone size: NA
CDR3 protein: CASSFGGPRGTGELFF
CDR3 DNA: TGTGCCAGCAGCTTCGGCGGCCCCAGAGGGACCGGGGAGCTGTTTTTT